These 3 T cell receptor beta chains came from one sample sequenced in a study of early T cells in non-severe SARS-CoV-2 infection. TCRdb processed the 5' RACE reads anew with MiXCR; each CDR3 protein has one entry. Of about 80,000 distinct CDR3 sequences listed, about 12% are singletons. The sample taken for sequencing was whole blood. All receptors come from an adult who was a healthcare worker with PCR-confirmed SARS-CoV-2 infection or an uninfected control (not recorded which).

This clonotype was counted ten times or more. The CDR3: CASSDRDTGELFF. The CDR3 nucleotides read TGTGCCAGCAGTGACAGGGACACCGGGGAGCTGTTTTTT. The chain couples TRBV6-4 to TRBJ2-2, with unresolved D. V lost 2 bases and J lost 3, with 4 bases in between. Germline lookup yields CDR1 MRHNA and CDR2 SNTAGT. This CDR3 is built from 13 residues.

To note about this clonotype: Just one base apart from a much larger clone, this may be a read error. The genes are TRBV24-1 and TRBJ1-1, with D hard to call. This CDR3 spans 13 amino acids. Looked up from germline, CDR1 is KGHDR and CDR2 is SFDVKD. The CDR3 DNA follows: TGTGCCACCAGTGTGTCCGATGGAACTGTAGCTTTCTTT. As protein: CATSVSDGTVAFF.

This clonotype appeared many times. V usage is TRBV30 and J usage is TRBJ1-1; D gene uncertain. The CDR3 sequence is 13 residues long. Germline CDR1 is GTSNPN and CDR2 is SVGIG (reference sequence). V was trimmed by 3 bases and J by 3 bases, leaving 11 bases between them. CDR3 amino acids: CAWRGQWDTEAFF. The DNA of the CDR3 is TGTGCCTGGAGAGGTCAGTGGGACACTGAAGCTTTCTTT.